This T cell receptor (beta chain) is drawn from a study of T cell changes during pregnancy in multiple sclerosis. The assay was immunoSEQ multiplex PCR, and TCRdb's table has in-frame clones only and misses some. The sample has around 40,000 clones, more than 85% seen once; the top ten hold around 5.5%. V lost 6 bases to trimming and J lost 6 bases, with 9 bases between them. This CDR3 has 12 residues. Looked up from germline, CDR1 is LNHDA and CDR2 is SQIVND (reference sequence). This TCR derives from a female donor with multiple sclerosis, enrolled in a pregnancy study. The material sequenced was CD8+ T cells from peripheral blood mononuclear cells, taken in the third trimester of pregnancy. The chain has TRBV19 and TRBJ2-1, with D hard to call. The CDR3 coding sequence is TGTGCCAGTAGCCCAGAGGTCAATGAGCAGTTCTTC. This sequence encodes CASSPEVNEQFF.